What follows are 19 T cell receptor beta chains derived from one specimen sequenced in a study of OX40 agonist ivuxolimab in advanced cancers. The data were produced by immunoSEQ multiplex PCR, yet TCRdb's version contains in-frame clones alone and is incomplete. The profile covers about 10,000 clones, with over 65% appearing a single time and about a sixth taken by the ten largest. This sample comprised CD4+ or CD8+ T cells sorted from blood, obtained in a trial of the OX40 agonist ivuxolimab. The receptor set was obtained from an adult with an advanced solid tumor such as melanoma, head and neck, liver or kidney cancer.

A single count supports this clone. The chain combines TRBV10-3 with TRBJ1-3; D call uncertain. Trimming shortened V by 3 bases and J by 0 bases, and 9 bases separated the two germline ends. CDR1 is ENHRY, CDR2 SYGVKD, per germline. The CDR3 runs 15 residues. CDR3 protein: CAISEEGFSGNTIYF. The CDR3 nucleotides are TGTGCCATCAGTGAAGAGGGCTTCTCTGGAAACACCATATATTTT.

The chain joins TRBV2 to TRBJ2-7, with D tentatively TRBD1 (5 bases). The CDR3 is 14 residues long. Trimming removed 5 bases from V and 4 bases from J, with 15 bases in between. CDR1 is SNHLY, CDR2 FYNNEI, per germline. CDR3 sequence reads: CASSLSGRYYEQYF. The CDR3, as DNA: TGTGCCAGCAGTTTATCAGGGCGTTATTACGAGCAGTACTTC.

The V call is TRBV7-9, the J call TRBJ1-2; D gene uncertain. The germline CDR1 and CDR2 sequences are SEHNR and FQNEAQ (reference sequence). The V and J ends lost 4 bases and 6 bases respectively, with 12 bases between them. CDR3 length equals 13 residues. The CDR3 loop reads CASSSPESNGYTF. The CDR3 nucleotides read TGTGCCAGCAGCTCCCCCGAGAGCAATGGCTACACCTTC. Full variable domain (outside the CDR3, taken from reference TRBV7-9 and TRBJ1-2): DTGVSQNPRHKITKRGQNVTFRCDPISEHNRLYWYRQTLGQGPEFLTYFQNEAQLEKSRLLSDRFSAERPKGSFSTLEIQRTEQGDSAMYLCASSSPESNGYTFGSGTRLTVV.

The chain employs TRBV27 and TRBJ1-2, with D possibly being TRBD1 (6 bases). Germline CDR1 is MNHEY and CDR2 is SMNVEV (reference sequence). The CDR3 sequence is 15 residues long. Trimming took off 6 bases at V and 5 bases at J, with 19 bases between the two ends. The CDR3 region is CASSSAAPGAYGYTF. The CDR3 DNA reads as TGTGCCAGCAGCTCCGCGGCTCCGGGGGCATATGGCTACACCTTC.

This clone occurred a few times. V usage is TRBV6-1 and J usage is TRBJ1-6; 8 positions match TRBD1. J gave up 10 bases and V 2 bases, and 10 bases lay outside the gene matches. CDR3 length: 16 amino acids. The germline V gene has CDR1 MNHNS and CDR2 SASEGT. CDR3 in amino acids: CASSEKTGTGNSPLHF. CDR3 sequence (DNA): TGTGCCAGCAGTGAAAAAACCGGGACAGGAAACTCACCCCTCCACTTT.

This clone was counted only a few times. The chain links TRBV2 to TRBJ2-3, with 9 bases lining up with TRBD2. V lost 3 bases, J lost 3 bases, and 7 bases stayed unmatched. Per germline, CDR1 SNHLY and CDR2 FYNNEI. This CDR3 has 16 residues. The CDR3 bases are TGTGCCAGCAGTGACGTCGGCGGGGGGGCTACAGATACGCAGTATTTT. Translated, it gives CASSDVGGGATDTQYF. The full variable domain, its missing parts supplied by reference TRBV2 and TRBJ2-3, is EPEVTQTPSHQVTQMGQEVILRCVPISNHLYFYWYRQILGQKVEFLVSFYNNEISEKSEIFDDQFSVERPDGSNFTLKIRSTKLEDSAMYFCASSDVGGGATDTQYFGPGTRLTVL.

The chain has TRBV7-3 and TRBJ2-5; D remains unclear. V lost 5 bases, J lost 2 bases, and 15 bases lay in between. The CDR3 spans 15 residues. Per germline, CDR1 SGHTA and CDR2 FQGTGA. CDR3 loop: CASSRSSNSQETQYF. The CDR3 DNA sequence: TGTGCCAGCAGCCGATCGTCTAACTCACAAGAGACCCAGTACTTC.

This clone came up once. The chain links TRBV15 to TRBJ2-5; TRBD2 matches 10 bases. The CDR3 length is 16 residues. Germline trimming cut 1 base from V and 3 bases from J; bases unmatched to any gene: 5. CDR1 and CDR2 (germline): LNHNV, YYDKDF (reference sequence). The CDR3, as DNA: TGTGCCACCAGCAGAGTCCTAGCGGGGGAGGAAGAGACCCAGTACTTC. As protein: CATSRVLAGEEETQYF.

This CDR3 is CASSLRGTSGVSTDTQYF. Written as DNA, the CDR3 is TGTGCCAGCAGCTTAAGGGGGACTAGCGGGGTGAGCACAGATACGCAGTATTTT. The chain is built from TRBV7-8 and TRBJ2-3, with 13 positions matching TRBD2. This CDR3 is built from 18 residues. Germline CDR1 reads SGHVS; CDR2 reads FQNEAQ. Trimming cost V 2 bases and J 0 bases; bases outside gene matches: 5.

This clone was counted only a few times. V is TRBV27 and J is TRBJ2-7, with TRBD1 matching 10 bases. The V gene end was trimmed by 3 bases and the J gene end by 6 bases; junction bases not matched to a gene: 11. The germline V gene has CDR1 MNHEY and CDR2 SMNVEV (reference sequence). The CDR3 totals 16 residues. The CDR3 is CASSFLPGTGASEQYF. The CDR3 DNA sequence: TGTGCCAGCAGTTTCCTACCCGGGACAGGGGCCTCCGAGCAGTACTTC.

The chain uses TRBV7-9 and TRBJ2-1; the D is unclear. Germline CDR1 SEHNR, CDR2 FQNEAQ (reference sequence). The CDR3 loop spans 15 amino acids. V lost 5 bases, J lost 8 bases, and 19 bases lay in between. Here the CDR3 DNA reads TGTGCCAGCAGCCCCCCGCTAAAGGGTTTTGATGAGCAGTTCTTC. Its translation is CASSPPLKGFDEQFF.

The gene calls are TRBV2 and TRBJ2-1, with TRBD1 as a possible D gene (6 bases). Germline CDR1 SNHLY, CDR2 FYNNEI. The CDR3 totals 13 residues. V lost 11 bases and J 4 bases, leaving 15 bases between the germline ends. DNA for the CDR3: TGTGCCGACGGGTGGGGGCGATACAATGAGCAGTTCTTC. Its translation is CADGWGRYNEQFF. Supplemented by reference TRBV2 and TRBJ2-1, the full variable domain reads EPEVTQTPSHQVTQMGQEVILRCVPISNHLYFYWYRQILGQKVEFLVSFYNNEISEKSEIFDDQFSVERPDGSNFTLKIRSTKLEDSAMYFCADGWGRYNEQFFGPGTRLTVL.

This chain's CDR3 is CASSLLSYGYTF. CDR3 sequence (DNA): TGTGCCAGCAGCTTGCTATCCTATGGCTACACCTTC. The chain is built from TRBV5-6 and TRBJ1-2; D is unclear. Germline-derived CDR1 and CDR2 are SGHDT and YYEEEE. Trimming cost V 1 base and J 4 bases, with 5 bases left between them. The CDR3 runs 12 residues.

A word on this clone: Sequence at one end of the junction differs from germline and may be a read error. Other DNA sequences in the sample encode the same CDR3. This chain connects TRBV27 to TRBJ2-6, with a possible D match to TRBD1 (5 bases). This CDR3 region has 14 residues. Per germline, CDR1 MNHEY and CDR2 SMNVEV (reference sequence). CDR3 in DNA: TGCGCCAGCAGTTCAGGGATGGGGGCCAACGTCCTGACTTTC. It is translated as CASSSGMGANVLTF.

The gene calls are TRBV9 and TRBJ2-7, with D perhaps matching TRBD2 (6 bases). CDR3 length: 15 residues. CDR1 and CDR2 (germline): SGDLS, YYNGEE. V lost 0 bases and J lost 7, with 17 bases in between. The CDR3 sequence is CASSVAAGPGEEQYF. CDR3 bases: TGTGCCAGCAGCGTAGCGGCAGGCCCGGGGGAAGAGCAGTACTTC.

The V call is TRBV5-6, the J call TRBJ2-5, with no clear D. The CDR3 totals 12 residues. V shed 1 base and J shed 4 bases, with 5 bases lying between them. Germline lookup yields CDR1 SGHDT and CDR2 YYEEEE. CDR3 DNA sequence: TGTGCCAGCAGCTTGCTGGGAGAGACCCAGTACTTC. Its translation: CASSLLGETQYF.

In DNA form, the CDR3 reads TGTGCCAGTACAGCTCTCAATGGTGGCTACACCTTC. Amino acids: CASTALNGGYTF. V gene TRBV27 combines with J gene TRBJ1-2; D gene ambiguous. In germline, CDR1 is MNHEY, CDR2 SMNVEV (reference sequence). The V and J ends lost 9 bases and 7 bases respectively, with 15 bases between them. This CDR3 comprises 12 residues.

This clone was seen just once. CDR3 residues: CSARTIITQYF. CDR3 DNA sequence: TGCAGTGCTAGGACTATTATTACGCAGTATTTT. The V call is TRBV20-1, the J call TRBJ2-3; tentative D call: TRBD2 (5 bases). Germline CDR1 DFQATT, CDR2 SNEGSKA (reference sequence). The length of the CDR3 is 11 residues. Between the trimmed V and J ends, which lost 3 bases and 8 bases, there was a span of 9 bases.

V gene TRBV4-1 combines with J gene TRBJ1-2; D is perhaps TRBD1 (6 bases). Trimming pared 4 bases from V and 8 bases from J, leaving 17 bases between. Germline CDR1 is MGHRA and CDR2 is YSYEKL. The CDR3 is 14 residues long. CDR3 bases: TGCGCCAGCAGCCCGAATTGGGGGGCCGGGGGCTACACCTTC. Translation: CASSPNWGAGGYTF.